This TCR beta chain originates from a study of cytomegalovirus exposure and HLA in healthy donors. Profiled with immunoSEQ multiplex PCR; TCRdb holds only in-frame clones, not every one. The sample lists roughly 120,000 clones, roughly 86% seen once, with about 3.7% in the top ten. V lost 2 bases, J lost 3 bases, and 3 bases stayed unmatched. Per the germline V gene, CDR1 is MNHEY and CDR2 is SVGAGI. This CDR3 is built from 15 residues. The chain has TRBV6-5 and TRBJ1-1; TRBD1 aligns across 10 bases. The sample was PBMCs. The receptor's source is a man aged 25 to 45 in good health and CMV-seronegative. The CDR3 loop is CASSYIGTGDTEAFF. CDR3 sequence (DNA): TGTGCCAGCAGTTACATAGGGACAGGGGACACTGAAGCTTTCTTT.